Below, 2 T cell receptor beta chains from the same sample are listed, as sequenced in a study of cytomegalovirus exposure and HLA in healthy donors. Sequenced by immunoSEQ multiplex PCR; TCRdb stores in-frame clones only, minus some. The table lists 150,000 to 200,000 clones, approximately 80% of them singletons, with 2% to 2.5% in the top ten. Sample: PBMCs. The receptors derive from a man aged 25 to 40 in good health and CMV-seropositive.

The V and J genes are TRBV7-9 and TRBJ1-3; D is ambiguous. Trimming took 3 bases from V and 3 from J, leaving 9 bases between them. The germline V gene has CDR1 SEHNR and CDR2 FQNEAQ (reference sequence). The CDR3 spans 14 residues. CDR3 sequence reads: CASSFESFGNTIYF. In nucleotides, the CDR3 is TGTGCCAGCAGCTTCGAGAGCTTTGGAAACACCATATATTTT.

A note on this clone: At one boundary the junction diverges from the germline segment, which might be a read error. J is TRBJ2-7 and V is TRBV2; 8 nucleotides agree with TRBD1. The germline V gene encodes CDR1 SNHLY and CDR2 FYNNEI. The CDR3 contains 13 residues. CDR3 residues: CASSREGDRYRDF. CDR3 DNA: TGTGCCAGCAGCCGCGAGGGGGACAGGTACAGGGACTTC.